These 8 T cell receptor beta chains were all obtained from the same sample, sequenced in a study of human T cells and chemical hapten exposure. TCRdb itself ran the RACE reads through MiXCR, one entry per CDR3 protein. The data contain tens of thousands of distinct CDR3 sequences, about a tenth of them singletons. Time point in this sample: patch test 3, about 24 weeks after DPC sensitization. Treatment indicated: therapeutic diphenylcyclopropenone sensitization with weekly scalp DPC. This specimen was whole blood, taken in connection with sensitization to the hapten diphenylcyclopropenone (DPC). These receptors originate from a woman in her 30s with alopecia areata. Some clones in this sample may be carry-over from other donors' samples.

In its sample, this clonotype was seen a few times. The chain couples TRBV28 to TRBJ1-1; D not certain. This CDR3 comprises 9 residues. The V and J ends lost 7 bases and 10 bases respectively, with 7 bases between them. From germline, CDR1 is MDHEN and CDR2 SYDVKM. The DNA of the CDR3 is TGTGCCAGCACCCCCGGAGCTTTCTTT. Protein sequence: CASTPGAFF.

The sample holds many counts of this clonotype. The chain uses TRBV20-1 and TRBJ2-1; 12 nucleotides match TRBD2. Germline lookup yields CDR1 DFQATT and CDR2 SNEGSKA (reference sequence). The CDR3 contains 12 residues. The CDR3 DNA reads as TGCAGGCCTAGCGGGGGGGTCTATGAGCAGTTCTTC. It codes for CRPSGGVYEQFF.

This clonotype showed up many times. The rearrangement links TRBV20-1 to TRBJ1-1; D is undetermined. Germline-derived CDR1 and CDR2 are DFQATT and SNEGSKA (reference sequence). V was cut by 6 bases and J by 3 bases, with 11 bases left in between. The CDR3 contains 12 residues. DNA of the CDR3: TGCAGTGCCCCGAAAAGGGACACTGAAGCTTTCTTT. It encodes CSAPKRDTEAFF.

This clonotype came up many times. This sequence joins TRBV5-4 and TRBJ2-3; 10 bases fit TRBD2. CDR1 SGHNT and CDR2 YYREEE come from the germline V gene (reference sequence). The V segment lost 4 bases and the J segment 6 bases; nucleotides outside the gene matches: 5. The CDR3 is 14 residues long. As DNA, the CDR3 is TGTGCCAGCAGCCCCCAGCGGGAGGGGGATACGCAGTATTTT. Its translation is CASSPQREGDTQYF. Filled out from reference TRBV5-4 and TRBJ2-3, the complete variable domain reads ETGVTQSPTHLIKTRGQQVTLRCSSQSGHNTVSWYQQALGQGPQFIFQYYREEENGRGNFPPRFSGLQFPNYSSELNVNALELDDSALYLCASSPQREGDTQYFGPGTRLTVL.

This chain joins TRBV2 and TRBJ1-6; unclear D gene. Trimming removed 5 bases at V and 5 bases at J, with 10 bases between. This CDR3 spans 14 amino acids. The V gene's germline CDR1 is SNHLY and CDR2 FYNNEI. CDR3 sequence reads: CASSPRTDNSPLHF. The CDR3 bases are TGTGCCAGCAGTCCGAGGACTGATAATTCACCCCTCCACTTT.

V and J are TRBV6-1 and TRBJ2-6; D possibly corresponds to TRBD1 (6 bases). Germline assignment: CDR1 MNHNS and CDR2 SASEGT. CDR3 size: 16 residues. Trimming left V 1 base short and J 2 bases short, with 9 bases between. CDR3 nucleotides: TGTGCCAGCAGTGAAGTGAGGGGGACTGGGGCCAACGTCCTGACTTTC. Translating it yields CASSEVRGTGANVLTF.

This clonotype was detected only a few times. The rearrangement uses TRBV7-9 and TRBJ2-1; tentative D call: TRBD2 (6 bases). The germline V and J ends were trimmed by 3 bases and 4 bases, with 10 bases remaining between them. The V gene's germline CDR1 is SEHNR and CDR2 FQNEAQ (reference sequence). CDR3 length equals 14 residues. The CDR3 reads CASSLGEVYNEQFF. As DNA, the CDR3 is TGTGCCAGCAGCTTGGGGGAGGTGTACAATGAGCAGTTCTTC.

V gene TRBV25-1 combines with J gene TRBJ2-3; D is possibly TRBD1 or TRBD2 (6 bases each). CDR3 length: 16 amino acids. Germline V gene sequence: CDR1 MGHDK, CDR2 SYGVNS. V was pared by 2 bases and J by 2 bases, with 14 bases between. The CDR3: CASSEPGAKATDTQYF. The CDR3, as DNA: TGTGCCAGCAGTGAACCGGGGGCAAAAGCCACAGATACGCAGTATTTT.